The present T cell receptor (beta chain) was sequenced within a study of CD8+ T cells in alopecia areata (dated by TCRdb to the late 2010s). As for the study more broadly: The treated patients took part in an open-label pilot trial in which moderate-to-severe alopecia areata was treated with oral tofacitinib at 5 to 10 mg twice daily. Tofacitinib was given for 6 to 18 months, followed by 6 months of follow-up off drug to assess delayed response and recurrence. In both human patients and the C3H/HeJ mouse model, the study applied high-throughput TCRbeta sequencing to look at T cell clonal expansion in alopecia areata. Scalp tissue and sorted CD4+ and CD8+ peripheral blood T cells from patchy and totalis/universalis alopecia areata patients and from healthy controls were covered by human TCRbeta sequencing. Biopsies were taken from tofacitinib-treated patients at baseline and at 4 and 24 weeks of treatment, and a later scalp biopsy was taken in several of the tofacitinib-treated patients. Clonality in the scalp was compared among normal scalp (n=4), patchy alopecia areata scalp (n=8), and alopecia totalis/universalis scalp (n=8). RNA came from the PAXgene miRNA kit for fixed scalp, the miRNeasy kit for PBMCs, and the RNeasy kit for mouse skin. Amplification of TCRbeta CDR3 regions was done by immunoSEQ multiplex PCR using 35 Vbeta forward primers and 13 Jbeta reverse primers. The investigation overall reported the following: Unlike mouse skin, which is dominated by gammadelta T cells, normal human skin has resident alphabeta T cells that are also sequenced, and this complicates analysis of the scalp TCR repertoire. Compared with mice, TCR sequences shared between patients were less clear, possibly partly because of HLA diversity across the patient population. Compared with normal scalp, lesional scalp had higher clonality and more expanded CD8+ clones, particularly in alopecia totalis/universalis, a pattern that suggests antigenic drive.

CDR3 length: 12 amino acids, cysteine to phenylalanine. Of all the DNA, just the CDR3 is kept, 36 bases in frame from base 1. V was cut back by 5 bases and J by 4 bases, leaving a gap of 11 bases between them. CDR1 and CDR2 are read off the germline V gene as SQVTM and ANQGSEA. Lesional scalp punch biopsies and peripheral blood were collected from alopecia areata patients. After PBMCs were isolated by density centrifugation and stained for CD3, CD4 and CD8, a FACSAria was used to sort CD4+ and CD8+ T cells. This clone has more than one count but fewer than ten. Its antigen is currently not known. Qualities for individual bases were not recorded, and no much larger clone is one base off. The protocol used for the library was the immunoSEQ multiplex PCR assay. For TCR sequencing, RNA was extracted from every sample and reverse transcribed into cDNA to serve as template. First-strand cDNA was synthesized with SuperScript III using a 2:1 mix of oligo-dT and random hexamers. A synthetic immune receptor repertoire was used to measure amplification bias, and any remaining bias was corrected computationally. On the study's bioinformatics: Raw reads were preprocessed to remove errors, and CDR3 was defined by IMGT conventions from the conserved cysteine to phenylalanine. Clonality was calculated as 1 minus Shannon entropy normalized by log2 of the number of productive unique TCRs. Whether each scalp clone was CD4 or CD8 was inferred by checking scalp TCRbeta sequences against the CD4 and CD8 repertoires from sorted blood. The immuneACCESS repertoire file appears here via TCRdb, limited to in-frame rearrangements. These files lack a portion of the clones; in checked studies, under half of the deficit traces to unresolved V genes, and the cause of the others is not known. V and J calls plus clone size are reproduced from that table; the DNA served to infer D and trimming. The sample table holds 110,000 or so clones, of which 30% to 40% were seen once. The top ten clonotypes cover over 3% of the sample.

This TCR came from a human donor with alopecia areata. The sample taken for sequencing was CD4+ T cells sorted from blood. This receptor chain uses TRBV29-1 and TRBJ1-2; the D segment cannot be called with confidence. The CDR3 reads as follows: CSVRGSSYGYTF. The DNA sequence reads TGCAGCGTTCGGGGTTCCTCCTATGGCTACACCTTC. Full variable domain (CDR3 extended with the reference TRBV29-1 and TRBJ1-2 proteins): SAVISQKPSRDICQRGTSLTIQCQVDSQVTMMFWYRQQPGQSLTLIATANQGSEATYESGFVIDKFPISRPNLTFSTLTVSNMSPEDSSIYLCSVRGSSYGYTFGSGTRLTVV.